These T cell receptor beta chains were read from a single sample in a study of T cell responses to AZD1222 COVID-19 vaccine. The method was immunoSEQ multiplex PCR; TCRdb's version includes in-frame clones alone and lacks a portion of them. The table lists about 72,000 clones, about 88% of them singletons. This specimen was peripheral blood, taken 28 days after the second AZD1222 dose. These receptor sequences come from an adult who received the AZD1222 COVID-19 vaccine. Both conserved end residues are part of each CDR3. A D gene is named only where the DNA matches it firmly.

j_call: TRBJ1-4
d_call: TRBD1
v_call: TRBV6-5
cdr3_nt: TGTGCCAGCAGACCTCGGTCCAGGGGGCATGAAAAACTGTTTTTT
cdr3_aa: CASRPRSRGHEKLFF

j_call: TRBJ1-1
d_call: .
v_call: TRBV30
cdr3_nt: TGTGCCTGGAGTGTAACAGGGTACAACACTGAAGCTTTCTTT
cdr3_aa: CAWSVTGYNTEAFF

j_call: TRBJ2-5
d_call: .
v_call: TRBV7-6
cdr3_nt: TGTGCCAGCAGCCCTCAATCGGATCGGGAGACCCAGTACTTC
cdr3_aa: CASSPQSDRETQYF

j_call: TRBJ2-3
d_call: .
v_call: TRBV24-1
cdr3_nt: TGTGCCACCAGTGATCTGGACACGTATACGCAGTATTTT
cdr3_aa: CATSDLDTYTQYF

j_call: TRBJ1-1
d_call: .
v_call: TRBV18
cdr3_nt: TGTGCCACCTCGCGGCAGGAGAACACTGAAGCTTTCTTT
cdr3_aa: CATSRQENTEAFF

j_call: TRBJ1-4
d_call: .
v_call: TRBV18
cdr3_nt: TGTGCCAGCTCACCGCAAACTCCTGAGGGAGGTGAAAAACTGTTTTTT
cdr3_aa: CASSPQTPEGGEKLFF

j_call: TRBJ1-2
d_call: TRBD1
v_call: TRBV9
cdr3_nt: TGTGCCAGCGAACCGACCGGGACAGGGATAGACTATGGCTACACCTTC
cdr3_aa: CASEPTGTGIDYGYTF

j_call: TRBJ2-5
d_call: TRBD2
v_call: TRBV19
cdr3_nt: TGTGCCAGTAGCCCTCAGCGGGGGGGACAAGAGACCCAGTACTTC
cdr3_aa: CASSPQRGGQETQYF

j_call: TRBJ2-7
d_call: .
v_call: TRBV28
cdr3_nt: TGTGCCAGCAGTTTATCCCAGGTGTCCTCCTACGAGCAGTACTTC
cdr3_aa: CASSLSQVSSYEQYF

j_call: TRBJ1-4
d_call: TRBD1
v_call: TRBV5-4
cdr3_nt: TGTGCCAGCAGCCCGGACAGGGGAAGCGAAAAACTGTTTTTT
cdr3_aa: CASSPDRGSEKLFF

j_call: TRBJ2-7
d_call: TRBD1
v_call: TRBV6-5
cdr3_nt: TGTGCCAGCAGGCCCCCAGGGGGCAGGTACGAGCAGTACTTC
cdr3_aa: CASRPPGGRYEQYF